These T cell receptor beta chains were read from a single sample in a study of radiotherapy plus CTLA-4 blockade in lung cancer. TCRdb's copy holds only in-frame clones and misses some; the assay was immunoSEQ multiplex PCR. The sample carries about 97,000 clones, approximately 74% recorded once. Sequenced material: peripheral blood, taken from a patient treated with radiotherapy plus ipilimumab. These receptors originate from a human donor with non-small cell lung cancer who had a partial response to radiotherapy plus ipilimumab. Some clones in this sample may be carry-over from other donors' samples. Both conserved end residues are part of each CDR3. D genes are given only for firm matches. Not every row has a clone size; where given, it reads once, few, many or a size class.

j_gene,v_gene,abundance,d_gene,CDR3nt,CDR3aa
TRBJ2-1,TRBV10-1,medium-sized,TRBD2,TGCGCCAGCAGTGCCGGACTAGCGGGGTACAATGAGCAGTTCTTC,CASSAGLAGYNEQFF
TRBJ1-1,TRBV2,.,.,TGTGCCAGCAGCCTCGGGGAAAACACTGAAGCTTTCTTT,CASSLGENTEAFF
TRBJ2-1,TRBV7-7,.,.,TGTGCCAGCAGCCCGACACGCGGGGACAATGAGCAGTTCTTC,CASSPTRGDNEQFF
TRBJ1-1,TRBV5-1,.,.,TGCGCCAGCAGCGGGGGGTGGGTCGAGAACACTGAAGCTTTCTTT,CASSGGWVENTEAFF
TRBJ1-4,TRBV11-3,.,.,TGTGCCAGCAGCCTGGAGTACAGGGTAAACGGAAAACTGTTTTTT,CASSLEYRVNGKLFF
TRBJ2-3,TRBV28,.,TRBD2,TGTGCCAGCAGACTAGCGGGAGGAACAGGCACAGATACGCAGTATTTT,CASRLAGGTGTDTQYF
TRBJ1-6,TRBV28,.,.,TGTGCCAGCAGCCTCATTAGCAGCTCCTATAATTCACCCCTCCACTTT,CASSLISSSYNSPLHF
TRBJ2-7,TRBV6-6,few,.,TGTGCCAGCAGCTACAGACAGGACTCCTACGAGCAGTACTTC,CASSYRQDSYEQYF
TRBJ1-6,TRBV11-3,once,.,TGTGCCAGCAGCTTTGAACAGATTAATTCACCCCTCCACTTT,CASSFEQINSPLHF
TRBJ2-5,TRBV6-1,.,TRBD1,TGTGCCAGCAGCGTAGGGACAGGGGGTTTTGAGACCCAGTACTTC,CASSVGTGGFETQYF
TRBJ2-1,TRBV30,few,TRBD1,TGTGCCTGGAGTGGACAGGGGGGCAATGAGCAGTTCTTC,CAWSGQGGNEQFF
TRBJ1-2,TRBV28,once,TRBD1,TGTGCCAGCAGTTTATGGGAACAGGGGGCGGGTTACACCTTC,CASSLWEQGAGYTF
TRBJ1-4,TRBV7-2,few,.,TGTGCCAGCAGCTTTAGGGGTGAAAAACTGTTTTTT,CASSFRGEKLFF
TRBJ1-5,TRBV10-3,.,TRBD1,TGTGCCATCAGTGACCAAGTACCGGGACAGGGGGGACAGCCCCAGCATTTT,CAISDQVPGQGGQPQHF
TRBJ2-7,TRBV4-1,.,TRBD1,TGCGCCAGCAGCCCCGGGACAGGGAACACATACGAGCAGTACTTC,CASSPGTGNTYEQYF
TRBJ2-1,TRBV2,.,TRBD2,TGTGCCAGCAGTTTACTAGCGGGCTCTTACAATGAGCAGTTCTTC,CASSLLAGSYNEQFF
TRBJ1-5,TRBV10-3,few,.,TGTGCCATCAGTGACGGGAGCAATCAGCCCCAGCATTTT,CAISDGSNQPQHF
TRBJ2-5,TRBV29-1,.,.,TGCAGCGGGGGGGACAGCCAAGAGACCCAGTACTTC,CSGGDSQETQYF
TRBJ2-7,TRBV7-2,once,.,TGTGCCAGCAGCTTAGACAGGGTAATTGCCTACGAGCAGTACTTC,CASSLDRVIAYEQYF
TRBJ1-4,TRBV28,.,.,TGTGCCAGCAGACTACTCGGGTTTGCAACTAATGAAAAACTGTTTTTT,CASRLLGFATNEKLFF
TRBJ2-6,TRBV5-1,.,.,TGCGCCAGCAGCTTTACAGGGACTGGGGCCAACGTCCTGACTTTC,CASSFTGTGANVLTF
TRBJ1-1,TRBV28,.,TRBD1,TGTGCCAGCAGTTTCCCCCGGGACAGCGAAGCTTTCTTT,CASSFPRDSEAFF
TRBJ2-7,TRBV15,.,.,TGTGCCACCAGCAGGGGACTTGACTCCTACGAGCAGTACTTC,CATSRGLDSYEQYF
TRBJ2-3,TRBV5-1,.,TRBD2,TGCGCCAGCAGCTGGAGCGGGGGTGCGTCAGATACGCAGTATTTT,CASSWSGGASDTQYF
TRBJ1-6,TRBV2,few,.,TGTGCCAGCAAGGAAGGCAGGGTGTCTTCACCCCTCCACTTT,CASKEGRVSSPLHF
TRBJ1-1,TRBV15,.,.,TGTGCCACCAGCAGAGTGGCGGGGGCGCAGGCTTTCTTT,CATSRVAGAQAFF
TRBJ1-5,TRBV18,.,TRBD1,TGTGCCAGCTCAAAGGGGGCCGGGGAGCCCCAGCATTTT,CASSKGAGEPQHF
TRBJ2-1,TRBV27,.,.,TGTGCCAGCAGTGGAGGACGGTCCTACAATGAGCAGTTCTTC,CASSGGRSYNEQFF
TRBJ2-7,TRBV4-3,once,TRBD1,TGCGCCAGCAGCCAATCAGGACAGGGGCCCTACGAGCAGTACTTC,CASSQSGQGPYEQYF
TRBJ2-7,TRBV29-1,.,.,TGCAGCGCCGAAGGATCCGGGTTCGAGCAGTACTTC,CSAEGSGFEQYF
TRBJ2-2,TRBV6-5,.,.,TGTGCCAGCCGGATTAGGGGGGGCATGGCCGGGGAGCTGTTTTTT,CASRIRGGMAGELFF